A single sample gave rise to the 3 T cell receptor beta chains below, sequenced in a study of breast tumors, draining lymph nodes, adjacent tissues. TCRdb fed the multiplex PCR reads into MiXCR, producing one record per CDR3 protein. Of around 230,000 distinct CDR3 sequences in the sample, roughly 30% were seen once. Axillary draining lymph nodes of breast cancer patients supplied the node samples. The sample was axillary lymph node tissue. The receptors here all came from a female donor with breast cancer. Some clones in this sample may be carry-over from other donors' samples.

This clonotype was recorded at least ten times. The chain employs TRBV11-2 and TRBJ2-7; no clear D. The ends were cut back, 3 bases at V and 0 bases at J, with 12 bases in the middle. CDR1 and CDR2 from the germline V gene are SGHAT and FQNNGV. The CDR3 spans 15 residues. For the CDR3, the DNA is TGTGCCAGCAGCTTGTTATTTGGGGTCTCCTACGAGCAGTACTTC. It yields the protein CASSLLFGVSYEQYF.

This clonotype was counted at least ten times. The chain uses TRBV10-3 and TRBJ2-7; 7 bases are a match to TRBD1. The junction had 8 bases not matched to a gene; V was cut back by 6 bases and J by 3 bases. CDR1 and CDR2 (germline): ENHRY, SYGVKD. The CDR3 spans 14 residues. The DNA of the CDR3 is TGTGCCATCAGATCGTCAGGGGGAAACTACGAGCAGTACTTC. Encoded protein: CAIRSSGGNYEQYF.

Concerning this clonotype itself: One junction end disagrees with the germline gene, perhaps due to a read error. This chain uses TRBV10-2 with TRBJ2-6, with D tentatively TRBD1 (5 bases). The germline V gene has CDR1 WSHSY and CDR2 SAAADI. This CDR3 region has 14 residues. Here the CDR3 reads CASSDSLGQSTEAF. The CDR3 DNA reads TGCGCCAGCAGTGATAGTCTGGGGCAGAGCACTGAAGCTTTC.